These T cell receptor beta chains were read from a single sample in a study of T cell responses to AZD1222 COVID-19 vaccine. Profiling relied on immunoSEQ multiplex PCR, and the TCRdb table lists in-frame clones only, not all of them. This repertoire shows about 130,000 clones, roughly 92% found once; its top ten account for 1.1%. This sample comprised peripheral blood, obtained 28 days after the second AZD1222 dose. These receptors were obtained from an adult who received the AZD1222 COVID-19 vaccine. Each CDR3 is given with its conserved first and last residue. A D gene is named only where the DNA matches it firmly.

CDR3aa	v_gene	d_gene	len	j_gene
CASSPQVSSYEQYF	TRBV6-5	.	14	TRBJ2-7
CAWSVQGDGYTF	TRBV30	TRBD1	12	TRBJ1-2
CASSDPSGRETEQYF	TRBV7-9	TRBD2	15	TRBJ2-7
CASSQETSGTYNEQFF	TRBV4-3	TRBD2	16	TRBJ2-1
CASSFGGSFYEQYF	TRBV5-5	.	14	TRBJ2-7
CAWGLSGSWETQYF	TRBV30	TRBD2	14	TRBJ2-5
CASSLIPGRTYGYTF	TRBV28	.	15	TRBJ1-2
CASSREGKNFGIRQGGEQYF	TRBV6-2/TRBV6-3	.	20	TRBJ2-7
CASSQETANTGELFF	TRBV4-3	.	15	TRBJ2-2
CASSIPRGRPQHF	TRBV6-5	.	13	TRBJ1-5
CASSLTSGSPIYF	TRBV7-3	.	13	TRBJ1-3
CASSLNYGYTF	TRBV12-3/TRBV12-4	.	11	TRBJ1-2
CASSVEQSSYNSPLHF	TRBV5-4	.	16	TRBJ1-6
CASGLRQLSGNTIYF	TRBV12-5	.	15	TRBJ1-3
CASSPKQGTDTQYF	TRBV23-1	.	14	TRBJ2-3
CASSPWTGSYEQYF	TRBV3-1/TRBV3-2	TRBD1	14	TRBJ2-7
CASKHREKNIQYF	TRBV19	.	13	TRBJ2-4
CASSRTQNTEAFF	TRBV5-1	.	13	TRBJ1-1
CAWSNGQAFNQPQHF	TRBV30	TRBD1	15	TRBJ1-5
CASSLHGQGNSPLHF	TRBV19	TRBD1	15	TRBJ1-6
CASSDQGVVGEQFF	TRBV28	.	14	TRBJ2-1
CASSLRGANYGYTF	TRBV5-6	.	14	TRBJ1-2
CASSPVQQGPPNEQFF	TRBV18	.	16	TRBJ2-1
CASSHSGTGGEKLFF	TRBV7-9	TRBD1	15	TRBJ1-4
CASSFGGVAGRVGELFF	TRBV7-9	TRBD2	17	TRBJ2-2
CASSMLVGNQPQHF	TRBV19	.	14	TRBJ1-5
CATKAGAETQYF	TRBV19	TRBD2	12	TRBJ2-5
CASSLISNYGYTF	TRBV5-8	.	13	TRBJ1-2
CASSFRANNQPQHF	TRBV28	.	14	TRBJ1-5
CASSFTGQHYGYTF	TRBV28	.	14	TRBJ1-2
CASSLAGGTGSGSQPQHF	TRBV7-8	TRBD1	18	TRBJ1-5
CASSETGAVGANYGYTF	TRBV6-1	TRBD1	17	TRBJ1-2
CASSQDRAAGGGYTF	TRBV4-2	.	15	TRBJ1-2
CSVVEFSGANVLTF	TRBV29-1	.	14	TRBJ2-6
CASSPSLNSGNTIYF	TRBV2	.	15	TRBJ1-3
CAWSVGLASGYGYTF	TRBV30	.	15	TRBJ1-2
CASSIWGNEQPQHF	TRBV19	.	14	TRBJ1-5
CASSPRAGRADEQFF	TRBV6-6	TRBD2	15	TRBJ2-1
CASSLDLGQGAWETQYF	TRBV5-6	TRBD1	17	TRBJ2-5
CASSLAGTRNEQFF	TRBV28	.	14	TRBJ2-1
CASSLIRAQRAKNIQYF	TRBV5-8	.	17	TRBJ2-4
CSALYYEKLFF	TRBV20-1	.	11	TRBJ1-4
CASSPMGPGLAGGRRRIEQYF	TRBV27	TRBD2	21	TRBJ2-7
CASSEGRNVYGYTF	TRBV2	.	14	TRBJ1-2
CASRPDRGDYGYTF	TRBV4-3	TRBD1	14	TRBJ1-2
CASSRDSSYGYTF	TRBV6-5	.	13	TRBJ1-2